One sample yielded the 17 T cell receptor beta chains listed below, sequenced in a study of radiation and T cells in renal cell carcinoma. Sample time point: blood 2 weeks post-SBRT. The sample's treatment: 15 Gy SBRT to primary tumor, nephrectomy 4 weeks later. TCRdb keeps only in-frame clones here, not all; method: immunoSEQ multiplex PCR. The table records tens of thousands of clones, approximately 86% of them present only once. The sample in question was blood, obtained from a patient whose treatment included radiotherapy and nephrectomy. The origin of the receptors is a woman aged 45-65 years with renal cell carcinoma.

This chain links TRBV5-6 with TRBJ1-2; D is perhaps TRBD1 (6 bases). CDR1 and CDR2 from the germline V gene are SGHDT and YYEEEE. V was cut by 0 bases and J by 9 bases, with 12 bases left in between. This CDR3 is built from 13 residues. The CDR3: CASSLDRDRSYTF. The CDR3 nucleotides read TGTGCCAGCAGCTTGGACAGGGATAGGAGCTACACCTTC. The whole variable domain, remainder taken from reference TRBV5-6 and TRBJ1-2, is DAGVTQSPTHLIKTRGQQVTLRCSPKSGHDTVSWYQQALGQGPQFIFQYYEEEERQRGNFPDRFSGHQFPNYSSELNVNALLLGDSALYLCASSLDRDRSYTFGSGTRLTVV.

J is TRBJ1-2 and V is TRBV9, with unresolved D. Germline CDR1 SGDLS, CDR2 YYNGEE. The CDR3 is 13 amino acids. Trimming left V 2 bases short and J 7 bases short, with 12 bases between. The CDR3 bases are TGTGCCAGCAGCGTCACCGGGTCGGTTGGCTACACCTTC. Its translation is CASSVTGSVGYTF.

This chain links TRBV5-6 with TRBJ2-5; a possible D gene is TRBD1 (6 bases). Germline V gene sequence: CDR1 SGHDT, CDR2 YYEEEE. Trimming cost V 0 bases and J 3 bases, with 12 bases left between them. The CDR3 is 15 residues long. The CDR3 bases are TGTGCCAGCAGCTTGGACACCGGGACAAAAGAGACCCAGTACTTC. Translated: CASSLDTGTKETQYF.

This chain links TRBV5-1 with TRBJ2-2; D is perhaps TRBD1 (5 bases). V gave up 4 bases and J gave up 1 base, with 11 bases separating them. This CDR3 spans 15 amino acids. Germline V gives CDR1 SGHRS, CDR2 YFSETQ. CDR3 region: CASSTRTQNTGELFF. CDR3 DNA: TGCGCCAGCAGCACCCGGACACAGAACACCGGGGAGCTGTTTTTT.

The V gene is TRBV30, the J gene TRBJ2-7; tentatively, D is TRBD2 (6 bases). The germline gives CDR1 GTSNPN, CDR2 SVGIG (reference sequence). V lost 0 bases and J lost 3, with 18 bases in between. The CDR3 runs 16 residues. The CDR3 DNA reads as TGTGCCTGGAGTGTACCCCGGGGGACCGCCGACTACGAGCAGTACTTC. It encodes CAWSVPRGTADYEQYF.

The chain links TRBV7-3 to TRBJ2-7; D is perhaps TRBD2 (5 bases). The CDR3 spans 13 residues. The germline gives CDR1 SGHTA, CDR2 FQGTGA. Trimming removed 4 bases at V and 4 bases at J, with 11 bases between. The CDR3 protein is CASSSNPGYEQYF. CDR3 DNA: TGTGCCAGCAGCTCCAATCCGGGGTACGAGCAGTACTTC.

The CDR3 DNA is TGTGCCACCAGCACCAGGGACAGGGGGCCCTCCTACGAGCAGTACTTC. Translation: CATSTRDRGPSYEQYF. The chain couples TRBV15 to TRBJ2-7; TRBD1 aligns across 12 bases. Germline lookup yields CDR1 LNHNV and CDR2 YYDKDF (reference sequence). The CDR3 has 16 amino acids. The V and J ends lost 4 bases and 0 bases, in that order; junction bases with no gene match: 4.

This clone was seen only once. The chain has TRBV5-4 and TRBJ2-1; D ambiguous. This CDR3 is 11 amino acids long. Looked up from germline, CDR1 is SGHNT and CDR2 is YYREEE (reference sequence). Trimming stripped 4 bases from V and 4 bases from J, with 3 bases between. Here the CDR3 reads CASSDYNEQFF. In nucleotides, the CDR3 is TGTGCCAGCAGCGATTACAATGAGCAGTTCTTC. Together with reference TRBV5-4 and TRBJ2-1, the CDR3 gives the full variable domain: ETGVTQSPTHLIKTRGQQVTLRCSSQSGHNTVSWYQQALGQGPQFIFQYYREEENGRGNFPPRFSGLQFPNYSSELNVNALELDDSALYLCASSDYNEQFFGPGTRLTVL.

The chain has TRBV11-1 and TRBJ2-7; possible D gene TRBD1, 6 bases. V was cut by 3 bases and J by 3 bases, with 12 bases left in between. Germline CDR1 SGHAT, CDR2 FQDESV (reference sequence). The CDR3 is made up of 14 amino acids. In DNA, the CDR3 is TGTGCCAGCAGCTTCTGGGGGCAGGGCTACGAGCAGTACTTC. Protein: CASSFWGQGYEQYF. Full variable domain (rest looked up from reference TRBV11-1 and TRBJ2-7): EAEVAQSPRYKITEKSQAVAFWCDPISGHATLYWYRQILGQGPELLVQFQDESVVDDSQLPKDRFSAERLKGVDSTLKIQPAELGDSAMYLCASSFWGQGYEQYFGPGTRLTVT.

The CDR3, as DNA: TGCGCCAGCAGCCAGACGTTCGGGCCCTTAGCCAAAAACATTCAGTACTTC. Translated: CASSQTFGPLAKNIQYF. The rearrangement joins TRBV4-3 to TRBJ2-4, with D hard to call. The CDR3 is 17 residues long. Per the germline V gene, CDR1 is LGHNA and CDR2 is YSLEER. Trimming cost V 3 bases and J 0 bases, with 15 bases left between them.

The V gene is TRBV18, the J gene TRBJ1-4; the D is unclear. Trimming removed 2 bases at V and 0 bases at J, with 4 bases between. The germline gives CDR1 KGHSH, CDR2 LQKENI. This CDR3 is 14 amino acids long. The CDR3 DNA reads as TGTGCCAGCTCACCAGGGGCAACTAATGAAAAACTGTTTTTT. It codes for CASSPGATNEKLFF.

The chain uses TRBV5-4 and TRBJ1-4; D gene unclear. Per germline, CDR1 SGHNT and CDR2 YYREEE (reference sequence). The CDR3 is made up of 17 amino acids. V was clipped by 4 bases and J by 8 bases, with 24 bases between them. DNA of the CDR3: TGTGCCAGCAGCGCCTCCTCCCGTGTGTCCTTGGGCGAAAAACTGTTTTTT. Its protein product is CASSASSRVSLGEKLFF.

The chain links TRBV7-2 to TRBJ1-2; D call uncertain. Germline V gene data show CDR1 as SGHTA and CDR2 as FQGNSA. The germline V and J ends were trimmed by 5 bases and 0 bases, with 10 bases remaining between them. The length of the CDR3 is 14 residues. This chain's CDR3 is CASSEDGSNYGYTF. As DNA, the CDR3 is TGTGCCAGCAGCGAGGACGGTTCTAACTATGGCTACACCTTC.

V usage is TRBV2 and J usage is TRBJ1-2, with D maybe TRBD1 (6 bases). The CDR3 covers 14 residues. V gave up 7 bases and J gave up 1 base, with 13 bases separating them. Germline V gene sequence: CDR1 SNHLY, CDR2 FYNNEI. This CDR3 reads CASTGQSFNYGYTF. The CDR3 DNA is TGTGCCAGCACAGGACAGTCGTTTAACTATGGCTACACCTTC.

The genes are TRBV25-1 and TRBJ2-5; tentatively, D is TRBD1 (6 bases). Germline V gene sequence: CDR1 MGHDK, CDR2 SYGVNS. Trimming shortened V by 6 bases and J by 1 base, and 12 bases separated the two germline ends. The CDR3 contains 14 residues. The chain's CDR3 is CASSPGAVQETQYF. DNA of the CDR3: TGTGCCAGCAGCCCAGGGGCAGTCCAAGAGACCCAGTACTTC.

The chain uses TRBV19 and TRBJ2-7; D gene ambiguous. The CDR3 totals 14 residues. CDR1 is LNHDA, CDR2 SQIVND, per germline (reference sequence). V lost 9 bases and J lost 3, with 18 bases in between. In nucleotides, the CDR3 is TGTGCCAGCCGGGCCCGGGCCACTATCTACGAGCAGTACTTC. This codes for CASRARATIYEQYF.

The V call is TRBV27, the J call TRBJ1-1, with D hard to call. Germline lookup yields CDR1 MNHEY and CDR2 SMNVEV (reference sequence). V lost 4 bases and J lost 5, with 14 bases in between. The CDR3 spans 14 residues. CDR3 loop: CASSSRAGRTEAFF. The CDR3 bases are TGTGCCAGCAGTTCCCGGGCAGGTAGGACTGAAGCTTTCTTT.